This is a list of T cell receptor beta chains from one sample in a study of control samples from healthy donors and cancer patients. Repertoires were generated with immunoSEQ multiplex PCR, while TCRdb's copy carries only in-frame clones and drops some. Of about 160,000 clones listed, 94% were seen once; the top ten hold approximately 14%. Material for sequencing was PBMCs. These receptors came from a man in his 60s with colorectal cancer. Both conserved end residues are part of each CDR3. Each record gives: J gene, clone size, D gene, V gene, CDR3 DNA, CDR3 protein. A D gene is named only where the DNA matches it firmly. Not every row has a clone size; where given, it reads once, few, many or a size class.

j_gene: TRBJ1-1; abundance: once; d_gene: NA; v_gene: TRBV6-1; CDR3nt: TGTGCCAGCAGTGAAGCCCTCGACAGAGAGAACACTGAAGCTTTCTTT; CDR3aa: CASSEALDRENTEAFF
j_gene: TRBJ1-2; abundance: NA; d_gene: TRBD1; v_gene: TRBV28; CDR3nt: TGTGCCAGCAGTACTACAGGGGCCCAAGTAGAGGAGGGATATGGCTACACCTTC; CDR3aa: CASSTTGAQVEEGYGYTF
j_gene: TRBJ1-3; abundance: once; d_gene: NA; v_gene: TRBV27; CDR3nt: TGTGCCAGCAGTTTGGTGGGGTCGGCTGGAAACACCATATATTTT; CDR3aa: CASSLVGSAGNTIYF
j_gene: TRBJ1-1; abundance: NA; d_gene: NA; v_gene: TRBV3-1/TRBV3-2; CDR3nt: TGTGCCAGCAGCCAAGGTCTGGGGAGGGAACGGCCGGGCGCTGAAGCTTTCTTT; CDR3aa: CASSQGLGRERPGAEAFF
j_gene: TRBJ1-2; abundance: NA; d_gene: TRBD1; v_gene: TRBV19; CDR3nt: TGTGCCAGTAGTATCCGCGGGACAGGCGCTCCAACCTATGGCTACACCTTC; CDR3aa: CASSIRGTGAPTYGYTF
j_gene: TRBJ2-7; abundance: few; d_gene: NA; v_gene: TRBV3-1/TRBV3-2; CDR3nt: TGTGCCAGCAGCGTTTCCTACGAGCAGTACTTC; CDR3aa: CASSVSYEQYF
j_gene: TRBJ1-1; abundance: NA; d_gene: TRBD1; v_gene: TRBV6-6; CDR3nt: TGTGCCAGCAGTTTCAGACAGGGCGGGAACACTGAAGCTTTCTTT; CDR3aa: CASSFRQGGNTEAFF
j_gene: TRBJ1-1; abundance: NA; d_gene: NA; v_gene: TRBV19; CDR3nt: TGTGCCAGTAGTATCAGTCACAGTAGTCACACTGAAGCTTTCTTT; CDR3aa: CASSISHSSHTEAFF
j_gene: TRBJ1-2; abundance: NA; d_gene: NA; v_gene: TRBV6-5; CDR3nt: TGTGCCAGCAGTTACCTCGGTGGAAACTATGGCTACACCTTC; CDR3aa: CASSYLGGNYGYTF
j_gene: TRBJ1-2; abundance: NA; d_gene: NA; v_gene: TRBV29-1; CDR3nt: TGCAGCGCCGGAGGTGGCTATGGCTACACCTTC; CDR3aa: CSAGGGYGYTF
j_gene: TRBJ1-2; abundance: NA; d_gene: TRBD1; v_gene: TRBV7-2; CDR3nt: TGTGCCAGCAGCTTAGGGGTGGGGACAGGCCACTATGGCTACACCTTC; CDR3aa: CASSLGVGTGHYGYTF
j_gene: TRBJ1-1; abundance: NA; d_gene: NA; v_gene: TRBV7-6; CDR3nt: TGTGCCAGCAGCGACGTTGACGTGGGTTTCACTGAAGCTTTCTTT; CDR3aa: CASSDVDVGFTEAFF
j_gene: TRBJ2-1; abundance: once; d_gene: TRBD2; v_gene: TRBV18; CDR3nt: TGTGCCAGCTCACCACCTAGCGGGGGGGCGGGCAATGAGCAGTTCTTC; CDR3aa: CASSPPSGGAGNEQFF
j_gene: TRBJ2-5; abundance: NA; d_gene: NA; v_gene: TRBV24-1; CDR3nt: TGTGCCACCGGTCCCGAATCGGGGGGCGAGGTGGAGACCCAGTACTTC; CDR3aa: CATGPESGGEVETQYF
j_gene: TRBJ1-3; abundance: NA; d_gene: NA; v_gene: TRBV6-5; CDR3nt: TGTGCCAGCATACCCACTAACTCTGGAAACACCATATATTTT; CDR3aa: CASIPTNSGNTIYF
j_gene: TRBJ1-2; abundance: NA; d_gene: NA; v_gene: TRBV28; CDR3nt: TGTGCCAGCAGTTTTGGGCCGGGGAGGGGGGGCTACACCTTC; CDR3aa: CASSFGPGRGGYTF
j_gene: TRBJ2-3; abundance: NA; d_gene: TRBD1; v_gene: TRBV7-2; CDR3nt: TGTGCCAGCAGCTTGGGGAACAGGGGGTCAGATACGCAGTATTTT; CDR3aa: CASSLGNRGSDTQYF
j_gene: TRBJ2-1; abundance: NA; d_gene: TRBD2; v_gene: TRBV19; CDR3nt: TGTGCCAGTACCCTGACTAGCGGGGGGTCTTACAATGAGCAGTTCTTC; CDR3aa: CASTLTSGGSYNEQFF
j_gene: TRBJ2-7; abundance: NA; d_gene: TRBD2; v_gene: TRBV5-5; CDR3nt: TGTGCCAGCAGCTTGGATAGTAGCGGGGACCGCTACGAGCAGTACTTC; CDR3aa: CASSLDSSGDRYEQYF
j_gene: TRBJ1-1; abundance: NA; d_gene: NA; v_gene: TRBV7-6; CDR3nt: TGTGCCAGCAGCTCCCACAACACTGAAGCTTTCTTT; CDR3aa: CASSSHNTEAFF
j_gene: TRBJ1-2; abundance: NA; d_gene: TRBD1; v_gene: TRBV5-1; CDR3nt: TGCGCCAGCAGCCGGGGAACAGGGGACTATGGCTACACCTTC; CDR3aa: CASSRGTGDYGYTF
j_gene: TRBJ1-1; abundance: NA; d_gene: TRBD1; v_gene: TRBV19; CDR3nt: TGTGCCAGTAGTATAGGGGGACAGGTCCGCACTGAAGCTTTCTTT; CDR3aa: CASSIGGQVRTEAFF
j_gene: TRBJ1-2; abundance: NA; d_gene: NA; v_gene: TRBV4-3; CDR3nt: TGCGCCAGCAGCCAAGACCGGGACATTGACTACACCTTC; CDR3aa: CASSQDRDIDYTF
j_gene: TRBJ2-7; abundance: NA; d_gene: TRBD2; v_gene: TRBV4-1; CDR3nt: TGCGCCAGCAGCCAAGGTATGGGGGGGAATTCCCACGAGCAGTACTTC; CDR3aa: CASSQGMGGNSHEQYF
j_gene: TRBJ2-4; abundance: NA; d_gene: TRBD1; v_gene: TRBV29-1; CDR3nt: TGCAGCGTCCGGGACAGGGGAGGGGGATTAGCCAAAAACATTCAGTACTTC; CDR3aa: CSVRDRGGGLAKNIQYF
j_gene: TRBJ1-1; abundance: NA; d_gene: NA; v_gene: TRBV30; CDR3nt: TGTGCCTGGGCGGGACAACCGAACACTGAAGCTTTCTTT; CDR3aa: CAWAGQPNTEAFF
j_gene: TRBJ1-3; abundance: NA; d_gene: NA; v_gene: TRBV6-5; CDR3nt: TGTGCCTGCACGGTCTCCTCTGGAAACACCATATATTTT; CDR3aa: CACTVSSGNTIYF
j_gene: TRBJ1-1; abundance: NA; d_gene: NA; v_gene: TRBV6-2/TRBV6-3; CDR3nt: TGTGCCAGCAGTTATTGGGTCATGAACACTGAAGCTTTCTTT; CDR3aa: CASSYWVMNTEAFF
j_gene: TRBJ2-3; abundance: NA; d_gene: TRBD1; v_gene: TRBV15; CDR3nt: TGTGCCACCAGCAAGGGTCAGGGGGAAGGGGATACGCAGTATTTT; CDR3aa: CATSKGQGEGDTQYF
j_gene: TRBJ2-7; abundance: NA; d_gene: NA; v_gene: TRBV11-3; CDR3nt: TGTGCCAGCAGCTTAGTCCCAGGGACCCAGAGGGGGGAGCAGTACTTC; CDR3aa: CASSLVPGTQRGEQYF
j_gene: TRBJ1-4; abundance: NA; d_gene: NA; v_gene: TRBV6-5; CDR3nt: TGTGCCAGCAGTTACGCGACGGACGGAGCTAATGAAAAACTGTTTTTT; CDR3aa: CASSYATDGANEKLFF
j_gene: TRBJ2-7; abundance: NA; d_gene: TRBD2; v_gene: TRBV5-1; CDR3nt: TGCGCCAGCAGCTTGGGGTTGGGACTAGCGGACTACGAGCAGTACTTC; CDR3aa: CASSLGLGLADYEQYF
j_gene: TRBJ2-5; abundance: NA; d_gene: TRBD2; v_gene: TRBV11-2; CDR3nt: TGTGCCAGCAGCTTAGACGATAGCGGGGGCCACTTCGATTACCAAGAGACCCAGTACTTC; CDR3aa: CASSLDDSGGHFDYQETQYF
j_gene: TRBJ1-1; abundance: few; d_gene: TRBD1; v_gene: TRBV19; CDR3nt: TGTGCCAGTAGTATAGATCAGGGCAGGGGGGCTAACACTGAAGCTTTCTTT; CDR3aa: CASSIDQGRGANTEAFF
j_gene: TRBJ1-1; abundance: NA; d_gene: NA; v_gene: TRBV11-2; CDR3nt: TGTGCCAGCAGCTTGAAGTCCACTAGCACTGAAGCTTTCTTT; CDR3aa: CASSLKSTSTEAFF
j_gene: TRBJ1-6; abundance: NA; d_gene: NA; v_gene: TRBV30; CDR3nt: TGTGCCTGGAGCGGGTATGCGGGACCTAATTCACCCCTCCACTTT; CDR3aa: CAWSGYAGPNSPLHF
j_gene: TRBJ1-4; abundance: NA; d_gene: NA; v_gene: TRBV21-1; CDR3nt: TGTGCCAGCAGCACTAAAGGAGGGAAGACTAATGAAAAACTGTTTTTT; CDR3aa: CASSTKGGKTNEKLFF
j_gene: TRBJ2-1; abundance: NA; d_gene: TRBD1; v_gene: TRBV7-9; CDR3nt: TGTGCCAGCAGCCACGGACAGGCCTACAATGAGCAGTTCTTC; CDR3aa: CASSHGQAYNEQFF
j_gene: TRBJ2-5; abundance: NA; d_gene: TRBD2; v_gene: TRBV5-1; CDR3nt: TGCGCCAGCAGCTTGGCGGGACTAGCGGGGATACAAGAGACCCAGTACTTC; CDR3aa: CASSLAGLAGIQETQYF
j_gene: TRBJ2-1; abundance: NA; d_gene: TRBD1; v_gene: TRBV5-4; CDR3nt: TGTGCCAGCAGCCCCAGGACAGGCTCGGGCAATGAGCAGTTCTTC; CDR3aa: CASSPRTGSGNEQFF
j_gene: TRBJ2-7; abundance: NA; d_gene: NA; v_gene: TRBV4-1; CDR3nt: TGCGCCAGCAGCCAAGGACTGACGGCCTCCTACGAGCAGTACTTC; CDR3aa: CASSQGLTASYEQYF
j_gene: TRBJ1-2; abundance: once; d_gene: TRBD1; v_gene: TRBV18; CDR3nt: TGTGCCAGCTCACCACAGGGACAGAGCTATGGCTACACCTTC; CDR3aa: CASSPQGQSYGYTF